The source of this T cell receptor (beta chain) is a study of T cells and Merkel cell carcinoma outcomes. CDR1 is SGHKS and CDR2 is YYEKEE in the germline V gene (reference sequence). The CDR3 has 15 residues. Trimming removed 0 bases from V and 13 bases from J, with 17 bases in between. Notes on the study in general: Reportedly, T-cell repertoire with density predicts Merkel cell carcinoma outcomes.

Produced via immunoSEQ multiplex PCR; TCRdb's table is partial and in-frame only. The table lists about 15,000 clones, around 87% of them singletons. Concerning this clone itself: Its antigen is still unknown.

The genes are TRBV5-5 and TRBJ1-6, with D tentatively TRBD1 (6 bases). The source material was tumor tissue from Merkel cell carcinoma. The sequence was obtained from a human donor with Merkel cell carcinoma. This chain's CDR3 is CASSLDDRSIHPLHF. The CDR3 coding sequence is TGTGCCAGCAGCTTGGACGACAGGTCTATCCACCCCCTCCACTTT.